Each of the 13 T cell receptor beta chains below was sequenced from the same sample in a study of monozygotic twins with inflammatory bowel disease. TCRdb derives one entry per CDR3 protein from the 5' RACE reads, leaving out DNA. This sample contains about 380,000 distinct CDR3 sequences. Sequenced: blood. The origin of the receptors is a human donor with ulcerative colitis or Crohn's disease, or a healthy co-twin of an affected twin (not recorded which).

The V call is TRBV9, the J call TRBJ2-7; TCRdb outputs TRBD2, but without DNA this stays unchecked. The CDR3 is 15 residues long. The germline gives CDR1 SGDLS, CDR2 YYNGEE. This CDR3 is CASSVAGASTYEQYF.

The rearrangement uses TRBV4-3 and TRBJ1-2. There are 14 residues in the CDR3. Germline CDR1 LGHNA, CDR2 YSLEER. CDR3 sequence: CASSQESWNYGYTF.

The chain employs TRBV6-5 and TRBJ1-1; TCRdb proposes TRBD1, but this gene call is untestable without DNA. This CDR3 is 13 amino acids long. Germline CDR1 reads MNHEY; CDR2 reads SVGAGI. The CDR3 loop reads CASSSTGGTEAFF.

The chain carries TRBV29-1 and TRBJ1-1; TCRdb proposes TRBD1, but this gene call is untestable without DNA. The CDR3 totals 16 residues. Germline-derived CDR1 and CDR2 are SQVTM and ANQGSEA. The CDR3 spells CSVVGPGGLKPTEAFF.

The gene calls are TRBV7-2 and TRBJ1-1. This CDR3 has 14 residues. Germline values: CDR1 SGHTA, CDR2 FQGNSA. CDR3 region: CASSRRFGNTEAFF.

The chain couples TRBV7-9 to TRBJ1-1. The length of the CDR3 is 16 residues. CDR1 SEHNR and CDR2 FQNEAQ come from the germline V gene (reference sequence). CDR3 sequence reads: CASSLALSGTYTEAFF.

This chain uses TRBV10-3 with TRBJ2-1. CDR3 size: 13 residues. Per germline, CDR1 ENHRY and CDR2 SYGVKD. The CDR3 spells CATSRGFDNEQFF.

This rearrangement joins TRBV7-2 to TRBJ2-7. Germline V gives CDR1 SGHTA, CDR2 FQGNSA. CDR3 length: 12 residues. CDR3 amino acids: CASNYDTYEQYF. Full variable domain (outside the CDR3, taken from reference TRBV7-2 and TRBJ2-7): GAGVSQSPSNKVTEKGKDVELRCDPISGHTALYWYRQSLGQGLEFLIYFQGNSAPDKSGLPSDRFSAERTGGSVSTLTIQRTQQEDSAVYLCASNYDTYEQYFGPGTRLTVT.

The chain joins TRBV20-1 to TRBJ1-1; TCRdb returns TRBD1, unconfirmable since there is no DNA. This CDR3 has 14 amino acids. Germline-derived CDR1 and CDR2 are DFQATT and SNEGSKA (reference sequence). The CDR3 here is CSASVRQGNTEAFF.

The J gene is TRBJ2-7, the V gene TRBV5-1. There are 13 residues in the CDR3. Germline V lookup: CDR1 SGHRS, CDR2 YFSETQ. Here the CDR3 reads CASSSDRQDEQYF.

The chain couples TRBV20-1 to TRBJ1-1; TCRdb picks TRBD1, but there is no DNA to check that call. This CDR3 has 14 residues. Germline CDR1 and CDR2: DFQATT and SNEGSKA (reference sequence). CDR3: CSARPTGRNTEAFF.

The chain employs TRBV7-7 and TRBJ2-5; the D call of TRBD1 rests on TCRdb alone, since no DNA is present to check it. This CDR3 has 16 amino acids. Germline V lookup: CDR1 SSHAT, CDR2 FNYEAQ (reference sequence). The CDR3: CASSLSGWTNQETQYF.

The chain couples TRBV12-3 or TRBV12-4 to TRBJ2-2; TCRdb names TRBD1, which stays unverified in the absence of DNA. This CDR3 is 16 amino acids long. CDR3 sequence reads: CASSSRSGGVGGELFF.